Included here is one T cell receptor (beta chain) sequence, with context. Its antigen target is currently unknown. There are no base qualities to consult, and no much larger clone falls within one base. Looking up the germline V gene yields CDR1 SGHDT and CDR2 YYEEEE. V and J are truncated by 1 base and 13 bases respectively, leaving an intervening sequence of 20 bases. From the cysteine up to the phenylalanine, the CDR3 has a length of 14 residues. Solely the CDR3 DNA is kept, with 42 bases framed from the first base. The method behind the library was the immunoSEQ multiplex PCR assay. For TCR sequencing, RNA was extracted from every sample and reverse transcribed into cDNA to serve as template. First-strand cDNA was synthesized with SuperScript III using a 2:1 mix of oligo-dT and random hexamers. A synthetic immune receptor repertoire was used to assess amplification bias, and residual bias was removed computationally. On the study's bioinformatics: Raw reads were preprocessed to remove errors, and CDR3 was defined by IMGT conventions from the conserved cysteine to phenylalanine. Clonality was calculated as 1 minus Shannon entropy normalized by log2 of the number of productive unique TCRs. CD4 or CD8 identity of scalp clones was inferred by cross-referencing scalp TCRbeta sequences with sorted blood CD4 and CD8 repertoires. TCRdb obtained this table from immuneACCESS and retained in-frame rearrangements with V and J assigned. These tables miss some clones; where compared with another copy, unresolved V genes account for less than half of the shortfall, and the remainder is unexplained. That table supplies the V and J calls and clone size; D and trimming were determined from the DNA. The sample contains roughly 250,000 clones, roughly two thirds of them found a single time. The biggest ten clones account for 0.95% to 1.5% of the sample.

The data belong to a study of CD8+ T cells in alopecia areata (dated by TCRdb to between 2017 and 2018). In terms of the full investigation: Treated patients were enrolled in an open-label pilot trial of oral tofacitinib, 5 to 10 mg twice daily, for moderate-to-severe alopecia areata. Patients stayed on tofacitinib for 6 to 18 months and then had 6 months of follow-up off drug so that delayed response and recurrence could be assessed. In both human patients and the C3H/HeJ mouse model, the study applied high-throughput TCRbeta sequencing to look at T cell clonal expansion in alopecia areata. Human TCRbeta sequencing covered scalp tissue and sorted CD4+ and CD8+ peripheral blood T cells from patchy and totalis/universalis alopecia areata patients and healthy controls. Patients on tofacitinib were biopsied at baseline and after 4 and 24 weeks of treatment, and several of the patients also had a later scalp biopsy. Clonality in the scalp was compared among normal scalp (n=4), patchy alopecia areata scalp (n=8), and alopecia totalis/universalis scalp (n=8). RNA came from the PAXgene miRNA kit for fixed scalp, the miRNeasy kit for PBMCs, and the RNeasy kit for mouse skin. TCRbeta CDR3 regions were amplified by immunoSEQ multiplex PCR using 35 Vbeta forward and 13 Jbeta reverse primers.

The time point label, as the study defines it: baseline before oral tofacitinib. Lesional scalp punch biopsies and peripheral blood were obtained from alopecia areata patients. PBMCs were isolated by density centrifugation and stained for CD3, CD4 and CD8, after which CD4+ and CD8+ T cells were sorted on a FACSAria. Beyond this particular receptor, the publication reports: TCR sequences shared between patients were less clear than in mice, possibly partly because of HLA diversity in the patient population. Higher clonality and more expanded CD8+ clones were observed in lesional scalp than in normal scalp, particularly in alopecia totalis/universalis, a finding suggestive of antigenic drive. Unlike mouse skin, which is dominated by gammadelta T cells, normal human skin has resident alphabeta T cells that are also sequenced, and this complicates analysis of the scalp TCR repertoire.

The clonotype comes from a human donor with alopecia areata. The V gene is TRBV5-6 and the J gene is TRBJ2-5; the D gene assignment is ambiguous. The sequences come from CD4+ T cells sorted from blood, collected at week 0. The DNA sequence reads TGTGCCAGCAGCTTGATCGCCACTCCTGAGCACACGTACTTC. Its protein product is CASSLIATPEHTYF.